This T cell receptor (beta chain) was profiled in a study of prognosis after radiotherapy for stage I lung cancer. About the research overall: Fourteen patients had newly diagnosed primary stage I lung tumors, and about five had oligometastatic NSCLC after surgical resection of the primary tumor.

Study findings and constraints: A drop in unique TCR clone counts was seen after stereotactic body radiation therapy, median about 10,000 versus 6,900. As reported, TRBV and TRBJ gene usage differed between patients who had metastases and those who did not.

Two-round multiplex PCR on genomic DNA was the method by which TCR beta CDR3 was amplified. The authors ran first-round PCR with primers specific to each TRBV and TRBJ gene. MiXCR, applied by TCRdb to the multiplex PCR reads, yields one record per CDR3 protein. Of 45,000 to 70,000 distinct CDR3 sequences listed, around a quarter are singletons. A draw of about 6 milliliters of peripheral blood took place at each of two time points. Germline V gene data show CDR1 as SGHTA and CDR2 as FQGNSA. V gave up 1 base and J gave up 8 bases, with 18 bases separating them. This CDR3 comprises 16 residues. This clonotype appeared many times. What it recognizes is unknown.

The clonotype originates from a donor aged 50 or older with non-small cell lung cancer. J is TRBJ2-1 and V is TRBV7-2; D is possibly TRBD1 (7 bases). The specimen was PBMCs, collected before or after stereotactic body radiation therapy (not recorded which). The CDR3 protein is CASSLVGQGGLDEQFF. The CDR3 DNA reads TGTGCCAGCAGCTTAGTTGGCCAGGGGGGTCTTGATGAGCAGTTCTTC.